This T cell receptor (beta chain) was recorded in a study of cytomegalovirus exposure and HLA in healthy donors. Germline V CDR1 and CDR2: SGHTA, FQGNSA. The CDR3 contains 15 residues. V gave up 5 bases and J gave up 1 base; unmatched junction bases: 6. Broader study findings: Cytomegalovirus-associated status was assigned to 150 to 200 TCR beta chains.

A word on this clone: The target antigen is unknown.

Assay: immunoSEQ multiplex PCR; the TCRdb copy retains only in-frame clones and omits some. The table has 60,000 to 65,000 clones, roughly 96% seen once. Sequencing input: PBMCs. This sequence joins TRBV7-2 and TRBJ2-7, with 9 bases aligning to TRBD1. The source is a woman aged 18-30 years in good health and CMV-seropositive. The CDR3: CASSPRGTGSYEQYF. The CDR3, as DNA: TGTGCCAGCAGCCCCCGCGGGACAGGGTCCTACGAGCAGTACTTC.